The 10 T cell receptor beta chains listed next were all sequenced from one sample in a study of cytomegalovirus exposure and HLA in healthy donors. Primers: 60 Vbeta forward and 13 Jbeta reverse. Assay: immunoSEQ multiplex PCR; the TCRdb copy retains only in-frame clones and omits some. The data hold about 160,000 clones, with 80% to 85% observed a single time. The sample taken for sequencing was PBMCs. The source is a girl aged 2-10 years in good health and CMV-seropositive.

The genes are TRBV5-4 and TRBJ2-5, with TRBD1 identical over 7 bases. Germline loops: CDR1 SGHNT, CDR2 YYREEE (reference sequence). CDR3 length equals 16 residues. The J segment lost 2 bases and the V segment lost 4 bases, leaving 11 bases of the junction unmatched. The chain's CDR3 is CASSGIGTAEQETQYF. CDR3 coding DNA: TGTGCCAGCAGCGGTATCGGGACAGCAGAACAAGAGACCCAGTACTTC.

The rearrangement joins TRBV4-1 to TRBJ1-1; possible D gene TRBD1, 6 bases. Germline loops: CDR1 MGHRA, CDR2 YSYEKL. The CDR3 length is 16 residues. Trimming took off 3 bases at V and 0 bases at J, with 14 bases between the two ends. For the CDR3, the DNA is TGCGCCAGCAGCCAGGCTTGGACAGCTATGAACACTGAAGCTTTCTTT. Translation: CASSQAWTAMNTEAFF.

The chain recombines TRBV19 with TRBJ1-4; TRBD1 matches at 9 bases. The CDR3 is made up of 13 amino acids. Germline V lookup: CDR1 LNHDA, CDR2 SQIVND (reference sequence). V shed 6 bases and J 8 bases; nucleotides not matched to a gene: 4. CDR3 DNA sequence: TGTGCCAGTAGGGACAGGGGCGGCGAAAAACTGTTTTTT. As protein: CASRDRGGEKLFF.

This clone turned up a few times. V gene TRBV4-1 combines with J gene TRBJ1-1, with 9 bases aligning to TRBD1. There are 17 residues in the CDR3. The V gene end was trimmed by 4 bases and the J gene end by 5 bases; junction bases not matched to a gene: 14. Germline lookup yields CDR1 MGHRA and CDR2 YSYEKL. Here the CDR3 reads CASSPPVDRGSGTEAFF. The CDR3 bases are TGCGCCAGCAGCCCTCCTGTGGACAGGGGATCGGGGACTGAAGCTTTCTTT.

The rearrangement joins TRBV28 to TRBJ2-7; 7 bases are a match to TRBD1. Germline CDR1 reads MDHEN; CDR2 reads SYDVKM. The CDR3 totals 14 residues. The V gene end was trimmed by 7 bases and the J gene end by 7 bases; junction bases not matched to a gene: 13. CDR3 sequence reads: CASNLSDRTGEQYF. DNA for the CDR3: TGTGCCAGCAATCTGTCGGATCGGACAGGAGAGCAGTACTTC.

This sequence joins TRBV18 and TRBJ1-5; maybe TRBD1 (6 bases). CDR3 length: 14 amino acids. Germline V gene data show CDR1 as KGHSH and CDR2 as LQKENI. Trimming took 4 bases from V and 8 from J, leaving 15 bases between them. In DNA form, the CDR3 reads TGTGCCAGCTCACGAAACAGGGCTAGAGAGCCCCAGCATTTT. Its translation is CASSRNRAREPQHF.

CDR3 nucleotides: TGCGCCAGCAGCTTGGGGGCATGGGTTAGCACAGATACGCAGTATTTT. Residues: CASSLGAWVSTDTQYF. This rearrangement joins TRBV5-1 to TRBJ2-3; D gene uncertain. V lost 0 bases to trimming and J lost 0 bases, with 11 bases between them. This CDR3 contains 16 residues. Germline loops: CDR1 SGHRS, CDR2 YFSETQ.

V is TRBV7-2 and J is TRBJ1-5, with unresolved D. Trimming took off 2 bases at V and 0 bases at J, with 20 bases between the two ends. Germline-derived CDR1 and CDR2 are SGHTA and FQGNSA. The CDR3 spans 19 residues. The chain's CDR3 is CASSLTYWTLGGSNQPQHF. DNA for the CDR3: TGTGCCAGCAGCTTAACTTATTGGACGTTGGGAGGTAGCAATCAGCCCCAGCATTTT.

This clone was observed a few times. The rearrangement links TRBV5-1 to TRBJ2-2, with TRBD1 matching over 9 bases. The CDR3 totals 15 residues. The J segment lost 4 bases and the V segment lost 3 bases, leaving 4 bases of the junction unmatched. CDR1 SGHRS and CDR2 YFSETQ come from the germline V gene. In DNA form, the CDR3 reads TGCGCCAGCAGCTATGGGACAGGGACCACCGGGGAGCTGTTTTTT. It encodes CASSYGTGTTGELFF.

V gene TRBV29-1 combines with J gene TRBJ2-5, with 7 bases fitting TRBD1. The J call may be faulty, since TRBJ2-7 better matches the DNA end. The CDR3 extends over 11 amino acids. Germline V CDR1 and CDR2: SQVTM, ANQGSEA. The CDR3 loop reads CSGQGDHEQYF. CDR3 DNA sequence: TGCAGCGGGCAGGGGGACCACGAGCAGTACTTC.